This T cell receptor beta chain is from a study of blood T cell repertoires in COVID-19. Background on the study: Acute-phase and convalescent COVID-19 samples originated in the United States, Italy and Spain. PBMCs, B-cell-depleted T cells, or T cells provided the cDNA or gDNA that made up the material.

For this clone: Other DNA sequences in this sample translate to the same CDR3.

Original handling: Cell counts per sample came from amplifying reference gene primers. TCRdb's table, derived via immunoSEQ multiplex PCR, lists solely in-frame clones and lacks some. The DNA gave D and trimming, while V, J and clone size come from that table. The sample lists about 290,000 clones, around 81% occurring once. The CDR3 runs 15 residues. Trimming left V 0 bases short and J 10 bases short, with 14 bases between. Germline V gene sequence: CDR1 SGDLS, CDR2 YYNGEE. V usage is TRBV9 and J usage is TRBJ1-6, with a tentative D call TRBD1 (5 bases). Sequencing was performed on peripheral blood. This TCR was recovered from a woman between 45 and 65 years old with active or convalescent COVID-19. The CDR3 sequence: CASSVDGQGGSPLHF. DNA for the CDR3: TGTGCCAGCAGCGTAGATGGCCAGGGAGGATCACCCCTCCACTTT. The entire variable domain, with the rest obtained from reference TRBV9 and TRBJ1-6, is as follows: DSGVTQTPKHLITATGQRVTLRCSPRSGDLSVYWYQQSLDQGLQFLIQYYNGEERAKGNILERFSAQQFPDLHSELNLSSLELGDSALYFCASSVDGQGGSPLHFGNGTRLTVT.